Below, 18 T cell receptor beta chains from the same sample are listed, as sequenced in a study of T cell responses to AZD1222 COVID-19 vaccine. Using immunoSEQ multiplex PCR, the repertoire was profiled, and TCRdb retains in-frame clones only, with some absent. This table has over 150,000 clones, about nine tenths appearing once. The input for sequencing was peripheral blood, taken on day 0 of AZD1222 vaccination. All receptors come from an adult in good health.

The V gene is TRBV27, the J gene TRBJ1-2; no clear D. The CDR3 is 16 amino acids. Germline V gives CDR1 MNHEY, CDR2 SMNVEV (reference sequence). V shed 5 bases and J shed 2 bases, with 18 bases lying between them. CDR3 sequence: CASSPYGSVTNYGYTF. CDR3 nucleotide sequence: TGTGCCAGCAGTCCCTACGGGTCAGTGACGAACTATGGCTACACCTTC.

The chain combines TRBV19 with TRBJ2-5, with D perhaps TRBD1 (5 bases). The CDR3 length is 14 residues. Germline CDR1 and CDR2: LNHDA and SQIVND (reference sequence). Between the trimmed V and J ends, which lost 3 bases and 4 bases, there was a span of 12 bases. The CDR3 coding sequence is TGTGCCAGTAGTATGGGGCAGGGTCGAGAGACCCAGTACTTC. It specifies CASSMGQGRETQYF.

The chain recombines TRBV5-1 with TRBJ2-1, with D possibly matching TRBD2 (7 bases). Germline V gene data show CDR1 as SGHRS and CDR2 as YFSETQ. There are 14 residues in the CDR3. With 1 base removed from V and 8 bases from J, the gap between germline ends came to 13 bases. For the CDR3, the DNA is TGCGCCAGCAGCTTGACAGGGAGGGTCGATGAGCAGTTCTTC. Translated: CASSLTGRVDEQFF.

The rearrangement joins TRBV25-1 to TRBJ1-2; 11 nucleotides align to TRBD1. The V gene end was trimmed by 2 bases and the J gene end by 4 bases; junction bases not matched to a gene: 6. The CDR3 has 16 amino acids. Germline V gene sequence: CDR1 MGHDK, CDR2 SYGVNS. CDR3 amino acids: CASSEQGTGGSYGYTF. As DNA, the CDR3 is TGTGCCAGCAGTGAACAAGGGACAGGGGGGAGCTATGGCTACACCTTC.

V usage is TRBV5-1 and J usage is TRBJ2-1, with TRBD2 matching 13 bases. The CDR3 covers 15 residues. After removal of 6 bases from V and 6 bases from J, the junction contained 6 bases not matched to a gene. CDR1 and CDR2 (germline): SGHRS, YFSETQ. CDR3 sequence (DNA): TGCGCCAGCAAAGGGGGGACTAGCGGGACCAATGAGCAGTTCTTC. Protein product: CASKGGTSGTNEQFF.

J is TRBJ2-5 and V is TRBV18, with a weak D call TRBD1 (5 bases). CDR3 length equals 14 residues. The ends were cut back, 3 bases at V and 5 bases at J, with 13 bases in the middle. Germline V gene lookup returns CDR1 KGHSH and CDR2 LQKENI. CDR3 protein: CASSPSTVRETQYF. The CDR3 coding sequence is TGTGCCAGCTCACCCTCGACAGTGCGGGAGACCCAGTACTTC. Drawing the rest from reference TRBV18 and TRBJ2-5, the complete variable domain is NAGVMQNPRHLVRRRGQEARLRCSPMKGHSHVYWYRQLPEEGLKFMVYLQKENIIDESGMPKERFSAEFPKEGPSILRIQQVVRGDSAAYFCASSPSTVRETQYFGPGTRLLVL.

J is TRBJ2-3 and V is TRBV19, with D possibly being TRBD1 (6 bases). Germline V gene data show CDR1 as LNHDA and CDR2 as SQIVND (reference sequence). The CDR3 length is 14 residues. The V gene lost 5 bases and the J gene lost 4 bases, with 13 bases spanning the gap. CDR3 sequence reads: CASSLQGWADTQYF. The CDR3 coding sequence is TGTGCCAGTAGTTTACAGGGCTGGGCAGATACGCAGTATTTT.

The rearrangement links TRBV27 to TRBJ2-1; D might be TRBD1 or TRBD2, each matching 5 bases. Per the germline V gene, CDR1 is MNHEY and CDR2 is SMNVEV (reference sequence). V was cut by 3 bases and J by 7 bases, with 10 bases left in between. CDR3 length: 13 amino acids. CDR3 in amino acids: CASSLIGENEQFF. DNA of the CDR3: TGTGCCAGCAGTTTGATAGGGGAGAATGAGCAGTTCTTC.

CDR3: CASSKGLPQAKNIQYF. DNA of the CDR3: TGTGCCAGTAGTAAGGGACTTCCACAAGCCAAAAACATTCAGTACTTC. The chain recombines TRBV19 with TRBJ2-4; D is possibly TRBD2 (6 bases). Trimming took off 4 bases at V and 0 bases at J, with 13 bases between the two ends. The CDR3 consists of 16 residues. Germline V gives CDR1 LNHDA, CDR2 SQIVND (reference sequence).

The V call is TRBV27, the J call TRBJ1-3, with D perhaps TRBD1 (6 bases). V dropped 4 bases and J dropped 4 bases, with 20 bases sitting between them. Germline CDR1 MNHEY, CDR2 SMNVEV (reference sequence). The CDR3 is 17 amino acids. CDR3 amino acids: CASSSKSTGLRGNTIYF. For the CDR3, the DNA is TGTGCCAGCAGTTCCAAATCAACAGGGCTAAGAGGAAACACCATATATTTT.

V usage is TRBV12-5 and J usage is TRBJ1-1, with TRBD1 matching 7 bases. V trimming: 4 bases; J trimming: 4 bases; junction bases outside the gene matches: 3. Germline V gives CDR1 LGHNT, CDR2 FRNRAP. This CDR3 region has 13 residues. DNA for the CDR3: TGTGCTAGTGGTTCCAGGGGGAGCACTGAAGCTTTCTTT. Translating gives CASGSRGSTEAFF. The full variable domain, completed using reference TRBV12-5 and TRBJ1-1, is DARVTQTPRHKVTEMGQEVTMRCQPILGHNTVFWYRQTMMQGLELLAYFRNRAPLDDSGMPKDRFSAEMPDATLATLKIQPSEPRDSAVYFCASGSRGSTEAFFGQGTRLTVV.

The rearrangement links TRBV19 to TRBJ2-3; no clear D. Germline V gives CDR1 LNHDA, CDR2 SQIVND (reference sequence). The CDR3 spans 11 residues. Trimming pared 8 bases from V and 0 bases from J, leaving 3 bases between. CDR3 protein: CASVSTDTQYF. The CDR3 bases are TGTGCCAGTGTTAGCACAGATACGCAGTATTTT.

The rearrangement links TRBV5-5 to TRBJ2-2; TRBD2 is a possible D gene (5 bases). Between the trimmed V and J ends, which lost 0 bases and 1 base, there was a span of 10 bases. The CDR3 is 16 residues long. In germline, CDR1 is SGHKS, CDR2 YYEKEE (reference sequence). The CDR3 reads CASSLDLGVNTGELFF. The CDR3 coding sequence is TGTGCCAGCAGCTTGGATCTGGGAGTGAACACCGGGGAGCTGTTTTTT.

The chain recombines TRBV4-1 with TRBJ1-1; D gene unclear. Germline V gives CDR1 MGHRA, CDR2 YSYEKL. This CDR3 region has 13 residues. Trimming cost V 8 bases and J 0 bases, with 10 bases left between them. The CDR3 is CASGSGMNTEAFF. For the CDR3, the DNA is TGCGCCAGCGGATCCGGAATGAACACTGAAGCTTTCTTT.

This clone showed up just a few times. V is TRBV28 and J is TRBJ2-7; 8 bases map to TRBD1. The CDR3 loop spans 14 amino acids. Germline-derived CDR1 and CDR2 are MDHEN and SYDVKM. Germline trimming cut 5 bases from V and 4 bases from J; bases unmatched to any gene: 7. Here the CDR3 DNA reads TGTGCCAGCAGTGTACGACAGGGGAAATACGAGCAGTACTTC. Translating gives CASSVRQGKYEQYF. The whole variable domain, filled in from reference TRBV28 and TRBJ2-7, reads DVKVTQSSRYLVKRTGEKVFLECVQDMDHENMFWYRQDPGLGLRLIYFSYDVKMKEKGDIPEGYSVSREKKERFSLILESASTNQTSMYLCASSVRQGKYEQYFGPGTRLTVT.

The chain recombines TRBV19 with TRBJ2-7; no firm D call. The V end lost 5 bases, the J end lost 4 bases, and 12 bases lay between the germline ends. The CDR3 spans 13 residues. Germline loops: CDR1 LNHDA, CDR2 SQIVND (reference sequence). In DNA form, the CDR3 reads TGTGCCAGTAGTGGCCCAGGTTTTTACGAGCAGTACTTC. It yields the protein CASSGPGFYEQYF.

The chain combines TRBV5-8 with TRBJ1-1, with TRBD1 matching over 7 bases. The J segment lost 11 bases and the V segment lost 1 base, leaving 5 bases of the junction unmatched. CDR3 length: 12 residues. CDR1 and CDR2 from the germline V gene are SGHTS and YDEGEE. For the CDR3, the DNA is TGTGCCAGCAGCTTGATCGGGACAGTCGCTTTCTTT. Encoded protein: CASSLIGTVAFF. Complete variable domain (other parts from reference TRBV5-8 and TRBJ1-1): EAGVTQSPTHLIKTRGQQATLRCSPISGHTSVYWYQQALGLGLQFLLWYDEGEERNRGNFPPRFSGRQFPNYSSELNVNALELEDSALYLCASSLIGTVAFFGQGTRLTVV.

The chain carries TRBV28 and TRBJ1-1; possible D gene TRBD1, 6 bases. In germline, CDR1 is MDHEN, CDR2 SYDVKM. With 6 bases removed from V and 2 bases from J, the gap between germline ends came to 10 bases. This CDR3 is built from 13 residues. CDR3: CASRDSLNTEAFF. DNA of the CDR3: TGTGCCAGCAGGGACAGCCTAAACACTGAAGCTTTCTTT.